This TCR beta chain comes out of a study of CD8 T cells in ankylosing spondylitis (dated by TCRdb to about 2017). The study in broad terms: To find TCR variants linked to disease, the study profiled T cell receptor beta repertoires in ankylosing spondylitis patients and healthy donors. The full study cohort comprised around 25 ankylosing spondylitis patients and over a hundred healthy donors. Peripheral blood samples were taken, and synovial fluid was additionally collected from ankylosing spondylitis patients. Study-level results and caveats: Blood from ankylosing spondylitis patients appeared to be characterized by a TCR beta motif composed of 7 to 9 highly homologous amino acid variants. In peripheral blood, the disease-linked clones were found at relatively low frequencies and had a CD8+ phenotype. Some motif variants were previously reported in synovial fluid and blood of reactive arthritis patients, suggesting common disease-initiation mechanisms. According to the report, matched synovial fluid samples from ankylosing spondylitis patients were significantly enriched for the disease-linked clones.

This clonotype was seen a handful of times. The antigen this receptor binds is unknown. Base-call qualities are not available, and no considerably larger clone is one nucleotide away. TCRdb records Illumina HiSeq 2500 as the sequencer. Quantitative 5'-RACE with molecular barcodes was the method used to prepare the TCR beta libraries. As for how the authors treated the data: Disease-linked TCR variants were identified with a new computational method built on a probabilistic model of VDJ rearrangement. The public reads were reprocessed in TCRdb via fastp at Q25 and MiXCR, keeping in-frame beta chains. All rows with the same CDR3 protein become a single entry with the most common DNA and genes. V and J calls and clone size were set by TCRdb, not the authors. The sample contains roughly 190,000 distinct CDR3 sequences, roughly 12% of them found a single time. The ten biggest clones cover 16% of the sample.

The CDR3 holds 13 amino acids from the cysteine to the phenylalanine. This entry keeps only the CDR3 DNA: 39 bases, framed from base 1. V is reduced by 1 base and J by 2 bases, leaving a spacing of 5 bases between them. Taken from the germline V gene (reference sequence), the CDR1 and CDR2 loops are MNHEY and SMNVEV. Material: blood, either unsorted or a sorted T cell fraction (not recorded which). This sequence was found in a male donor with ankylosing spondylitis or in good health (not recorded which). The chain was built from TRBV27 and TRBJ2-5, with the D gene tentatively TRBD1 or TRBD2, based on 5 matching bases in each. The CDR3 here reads CASSLWGQETQYF. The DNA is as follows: TGTGCCAGCAGTTTATGGGGGCAAGAGACCCAGTACTTC.